This TCR beta chain stems from a study of blood T cells in healthy people across ages. From germline, CDR1 is SGHRS and CDR2 YFSETQ. CDR3 size: 13 residues. Germline trimming cut 4 bases from V and 4 bases from J; bases unmatched to any gene: 4. Combining a sample-barcoded 5' primer with a J-beta primer mix, a second PCR ran for roughly 7 to 11 cycles. TCRdb recomputed calls from the 5' RACE reads with MiXCR, one row per CDR3 protein. The sample has over 550,000 distinct CDR3 sequences; about 30% are singletons. Those donating, healthy Caucasian individuals from Russia, were aged about 6 to 100. This clonotype occurred once.

Sequencing input: blood. The sequence came from a woman aged 80 or over in good health. The chain is built from TRBV5-1 and TRBJ2-7; 8 bases agree with TRBD2. CDR3: CASSIAGPYEQYF. CDR3 coding DNA: TGCGCCAGCAGCATAGCGGGACCGTACGAGCAGTACTTC.